This entry describes one T cell receptor beta chain. Here immunoSEQ multiplex PCR was the method, and the copy in TCRdb shows in-frame clones only, minus some. The table records around 220,000 clones, about 90% of them present only once. The data are from a study of blood T cell repertoires in COVID-19. Study at large: From the United States, Italy and Spain came samples of acute and convalescent COVID-19. In each case, the material was cDNA or gDNA derived from T cells, B-cell-depleted T cells, or PBMCs.

The CDR3 runs to 11 residues. V was trimmed by 4 bases and J by 5 bases, leaving 4 bases between them. The receptor's source is a man aged 40-49 years with active or convalescent COVID-19. The sequencing sample was made of peripheral blood. The V call is TRBV12-3 or TRBV12-4, the J call TRBJ2-3; D remains unclear. CDR3 residues: CASSSGDTQYF. The CDR3, as DNA: TGTGCCAGCAGTTCGGGAGATACGCAGTATTTT.